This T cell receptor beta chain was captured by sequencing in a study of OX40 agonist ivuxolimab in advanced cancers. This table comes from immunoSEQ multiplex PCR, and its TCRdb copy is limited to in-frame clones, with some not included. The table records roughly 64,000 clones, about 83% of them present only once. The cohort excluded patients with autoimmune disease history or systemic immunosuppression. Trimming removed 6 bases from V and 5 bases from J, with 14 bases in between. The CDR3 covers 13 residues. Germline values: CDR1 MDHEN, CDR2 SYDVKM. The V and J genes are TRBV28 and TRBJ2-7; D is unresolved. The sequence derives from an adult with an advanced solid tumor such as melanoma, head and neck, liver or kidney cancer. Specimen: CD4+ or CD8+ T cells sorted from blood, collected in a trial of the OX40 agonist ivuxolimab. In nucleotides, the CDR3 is TGTGCCAGCAGAAAGGTTAATCGGAACGAGCAGTACTTC. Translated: CASRKVNRNEQYF.